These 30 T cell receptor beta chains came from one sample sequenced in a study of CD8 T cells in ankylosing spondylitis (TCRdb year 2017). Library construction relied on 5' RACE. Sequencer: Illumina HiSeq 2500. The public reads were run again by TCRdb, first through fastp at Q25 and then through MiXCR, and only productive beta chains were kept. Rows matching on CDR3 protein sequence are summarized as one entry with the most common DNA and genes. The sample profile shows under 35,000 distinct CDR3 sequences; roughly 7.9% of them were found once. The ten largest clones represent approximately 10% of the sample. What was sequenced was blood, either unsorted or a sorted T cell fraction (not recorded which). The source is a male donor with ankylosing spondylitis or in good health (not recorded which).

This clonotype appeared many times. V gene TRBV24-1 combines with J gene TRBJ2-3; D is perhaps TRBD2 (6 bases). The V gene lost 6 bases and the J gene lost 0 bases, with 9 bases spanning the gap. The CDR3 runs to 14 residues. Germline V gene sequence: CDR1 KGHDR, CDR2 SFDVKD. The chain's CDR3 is CATSWAGSTDTQYF. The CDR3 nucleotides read TGTGCCACCAGTTGGGCGGGAAGCACAGATACGCAGTATTTT.

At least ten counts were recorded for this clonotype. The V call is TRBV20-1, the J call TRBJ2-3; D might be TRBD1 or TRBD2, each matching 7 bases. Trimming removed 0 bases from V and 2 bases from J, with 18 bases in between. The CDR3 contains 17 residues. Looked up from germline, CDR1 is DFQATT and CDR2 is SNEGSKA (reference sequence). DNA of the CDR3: TGCAGTGCTAGAGATCCGTGGGAGGGACAGCCCACAGATACGCAGTATTTT. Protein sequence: CSARDPWEGQPTDTQYF.

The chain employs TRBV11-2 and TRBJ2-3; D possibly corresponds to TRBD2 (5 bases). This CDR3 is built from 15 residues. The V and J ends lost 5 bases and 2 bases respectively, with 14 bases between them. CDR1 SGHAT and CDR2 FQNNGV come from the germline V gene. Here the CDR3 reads CASSAGLVNTDTQYF. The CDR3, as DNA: TGTGCCAGCAGCGCCGGACTCGTCAACACAGATACGCAGTATTTT.

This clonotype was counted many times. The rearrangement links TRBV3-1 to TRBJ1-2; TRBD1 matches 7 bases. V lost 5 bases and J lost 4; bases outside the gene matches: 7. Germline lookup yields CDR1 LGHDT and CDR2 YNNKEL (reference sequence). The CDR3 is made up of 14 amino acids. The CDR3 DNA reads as TGTGCCAGCAGCTCCGGACAGGACCTCTATGGCTACACCTTC. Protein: CASSSGQDLYGYTF.

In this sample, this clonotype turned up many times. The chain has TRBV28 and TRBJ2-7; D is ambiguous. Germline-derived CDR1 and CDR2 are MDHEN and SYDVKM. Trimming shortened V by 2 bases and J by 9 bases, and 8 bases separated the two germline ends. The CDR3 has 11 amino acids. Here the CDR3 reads CASSLVNVQYF. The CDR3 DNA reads TGTGCCAGCAGTTTAGTAAACGTGCAGTACTTC.

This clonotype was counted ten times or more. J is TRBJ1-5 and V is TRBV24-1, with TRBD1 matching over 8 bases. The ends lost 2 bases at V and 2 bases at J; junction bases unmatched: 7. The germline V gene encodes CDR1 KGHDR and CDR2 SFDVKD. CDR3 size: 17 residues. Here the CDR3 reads CATSDSDRAWGNQPQHF. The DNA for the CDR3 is TGTGCCACCAGTGATTCGGACAGGGCGTGGGGCAATCAGCCCCAGCATTTT.

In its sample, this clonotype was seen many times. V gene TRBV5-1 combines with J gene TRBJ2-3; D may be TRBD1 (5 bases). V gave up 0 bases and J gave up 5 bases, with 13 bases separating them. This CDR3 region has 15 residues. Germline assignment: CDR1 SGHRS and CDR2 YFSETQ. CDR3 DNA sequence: TGCGCCAGCAGCTTGGAGGGCAGGGTAGGAGATACGCAGTATTTT. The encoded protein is CASSLEGRVGDTQYF. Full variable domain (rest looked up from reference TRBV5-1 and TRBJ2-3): KAGVTQTPRYLIKTRGQQVTLSCSPISGHRSVSWYQQTPGQGLQFLFEYFSETQRNKGNFPGRFSGRQFSNSRSEMNVSTLELGDSALYLCASSLEGRVGDTQYFGPGTRLTVL.

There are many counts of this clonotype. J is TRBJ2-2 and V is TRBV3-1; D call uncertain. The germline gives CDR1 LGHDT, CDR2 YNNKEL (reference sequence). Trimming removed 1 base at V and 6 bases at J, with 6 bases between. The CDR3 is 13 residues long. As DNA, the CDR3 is TGTGCCAGCAGCCAAGTACTGTCCGGGGAGCTGTTTTTT. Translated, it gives CASSQVLSGELFF.

Here the CDR3 reads CASSINYMNTEAFF. CDR3 nucleotide sequence: TGCGCCAGCAGCATCAATTACATGAACACTGAAGCTTTCTTT. This rearrangement joins TRBV5-1 to TRBJ1-1, with D uncertain. The CDR3 spans 14 residues. The V end lost 4 bases, the J end lost 0 bases, and 10 bases lay between the germline ends. Germline CDR1 is SGHRS and CDR2 is YFSETQ.

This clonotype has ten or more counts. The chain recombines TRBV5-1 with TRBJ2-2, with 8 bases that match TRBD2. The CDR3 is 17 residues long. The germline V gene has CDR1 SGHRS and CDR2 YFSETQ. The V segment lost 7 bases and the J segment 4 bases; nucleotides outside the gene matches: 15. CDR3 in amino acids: CASRPGSGVLSTGELFF. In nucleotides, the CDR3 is TGCGCCAGCCGACCCGGTAGCGGGGTGCTTAGCACCGGGGAGCTGTTTTTT.

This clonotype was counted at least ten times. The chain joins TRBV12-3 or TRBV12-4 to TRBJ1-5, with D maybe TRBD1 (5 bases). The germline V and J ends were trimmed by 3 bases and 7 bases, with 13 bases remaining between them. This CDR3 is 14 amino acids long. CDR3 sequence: CASSFQGSRQPQHF. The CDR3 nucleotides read TGTGCCAGCAGTTTTCAGGGAAGCCGCCAGCCCCAGCATTTT.

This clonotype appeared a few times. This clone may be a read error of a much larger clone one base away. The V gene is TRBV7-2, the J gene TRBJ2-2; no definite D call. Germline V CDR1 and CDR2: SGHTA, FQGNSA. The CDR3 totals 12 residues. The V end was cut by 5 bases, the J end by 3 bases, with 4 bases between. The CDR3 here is CASSPYTGELFF. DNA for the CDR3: TGTGCCAGCAGCCCGTACACCGGGGAGCTGTTTTTT.

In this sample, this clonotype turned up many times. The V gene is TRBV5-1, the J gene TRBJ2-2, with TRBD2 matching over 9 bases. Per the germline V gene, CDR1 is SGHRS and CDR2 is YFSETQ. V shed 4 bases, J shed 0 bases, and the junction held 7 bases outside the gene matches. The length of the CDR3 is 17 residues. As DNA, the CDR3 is TGCGCCAGCAGCCCCCGACTAGCGGCCGCGAACACCGGGGAGCTGTTTTTT. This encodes CASSPRLAAANTGELFF.

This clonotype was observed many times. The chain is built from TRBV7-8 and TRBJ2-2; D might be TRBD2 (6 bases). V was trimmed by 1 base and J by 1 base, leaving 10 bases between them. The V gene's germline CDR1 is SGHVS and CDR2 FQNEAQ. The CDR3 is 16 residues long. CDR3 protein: CASSLVSGRNTGELFF. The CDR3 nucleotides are TGTGCCAGCAGCTTAGTTTCCGGGAGGAACACCGGGGAGCTGTTTTTT. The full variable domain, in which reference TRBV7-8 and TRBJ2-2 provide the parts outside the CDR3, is GAGVSQSPRYKVAKRGQDVALRCDPISGHVSLFWYQQALGQGPEFLTYFQNEAQLDKSGLPSDRFFAERPEGSVSTLKIQRTQQEDSAVYLCASSLVSGRNTGELFFGEGSRLTVL.

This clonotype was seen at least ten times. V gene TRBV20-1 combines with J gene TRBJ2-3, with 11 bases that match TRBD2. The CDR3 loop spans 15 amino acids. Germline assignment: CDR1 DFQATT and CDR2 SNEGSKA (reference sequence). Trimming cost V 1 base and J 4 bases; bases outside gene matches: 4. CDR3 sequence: CSARAGLAGPDTQYF. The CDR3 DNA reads TGCAGTGCTAGAGCTGGACTAGCGGGCCCAGATACGCAGTATTTT.

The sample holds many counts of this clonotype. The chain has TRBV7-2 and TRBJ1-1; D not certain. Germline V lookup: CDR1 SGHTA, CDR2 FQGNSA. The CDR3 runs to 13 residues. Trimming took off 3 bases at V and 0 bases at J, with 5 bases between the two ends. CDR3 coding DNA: TGTGCCAGCAGCTTGGATATGAACACTGAAGCTTTCTTT. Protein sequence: CASSLDMNTEAFF.

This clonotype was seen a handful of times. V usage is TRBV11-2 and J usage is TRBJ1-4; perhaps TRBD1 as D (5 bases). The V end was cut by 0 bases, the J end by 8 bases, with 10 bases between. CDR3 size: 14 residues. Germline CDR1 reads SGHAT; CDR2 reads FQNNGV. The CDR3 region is CASSLDHGAEKLFF. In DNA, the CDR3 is TGTGCCAGCAGCTTAGATCACGGGGCAGAAAAACTGTTTTTT.

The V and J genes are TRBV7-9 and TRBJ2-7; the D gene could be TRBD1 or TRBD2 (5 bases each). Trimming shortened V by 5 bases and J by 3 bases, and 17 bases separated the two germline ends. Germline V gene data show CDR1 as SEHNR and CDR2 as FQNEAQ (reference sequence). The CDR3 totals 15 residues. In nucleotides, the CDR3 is TGTGCCAGCAGCCCCCCGAGGGGCGCGGACTACGAGCAGTACTTC. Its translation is CASSPPRGADYEQYF.

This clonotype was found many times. The CDR3 region has the DNA TGTGCCAGCAGCCCCGACAGGGGGTTCGATCAGCCCCAGCATTTT. Translated: CASSPDRGFDQPQHF. This sequence joins TRBV4-2 and TRBJ1-5; 9 bases agree with TRBD1. CDR3 length: 15 amino acids. The V segment lost 4 bases and the J segment 5 bases; nucleotides outside the gene matches: 6. Germline V gene data show CDR1 as LGHNA and CDR2 as YNFKEQ.

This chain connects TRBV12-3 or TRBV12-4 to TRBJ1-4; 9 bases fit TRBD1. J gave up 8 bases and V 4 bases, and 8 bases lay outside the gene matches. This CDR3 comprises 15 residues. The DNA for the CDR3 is TGTGCCAGCAGTTCTCCGGACAGGGGAAGGGAAAAACTGTTTTTT. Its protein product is CASSSPDRGREKLFF.

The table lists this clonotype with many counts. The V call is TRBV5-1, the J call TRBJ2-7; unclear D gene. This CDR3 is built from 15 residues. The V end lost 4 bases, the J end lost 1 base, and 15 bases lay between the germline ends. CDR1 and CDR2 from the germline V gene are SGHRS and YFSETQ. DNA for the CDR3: TGCGCCAGCAGCCCCGGTGTGGGGATTTCCTACGAGCAGTACTTC. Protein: CASSPGVGISYEQYF. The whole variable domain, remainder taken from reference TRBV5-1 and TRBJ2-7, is KAGVTQTPRYLIKTRGQQVTLSCSPISGHRSVSWYQQTPGQGLQFLFEYFSETQRNKGNFPGRFSGRQFSNSRSEMNVSTLELGDSALYLCASSPGVGISYEQYFGPGTRLTVT.

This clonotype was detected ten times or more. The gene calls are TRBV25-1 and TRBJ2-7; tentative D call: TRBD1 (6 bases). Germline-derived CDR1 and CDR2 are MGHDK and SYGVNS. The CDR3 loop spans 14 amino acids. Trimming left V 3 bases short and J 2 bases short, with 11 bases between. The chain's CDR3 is CASSEDSGTYEQYF. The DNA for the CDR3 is TGTGCCAGCAGTGAGGACAGTGGAACCTACGAGCAGTACTTC.

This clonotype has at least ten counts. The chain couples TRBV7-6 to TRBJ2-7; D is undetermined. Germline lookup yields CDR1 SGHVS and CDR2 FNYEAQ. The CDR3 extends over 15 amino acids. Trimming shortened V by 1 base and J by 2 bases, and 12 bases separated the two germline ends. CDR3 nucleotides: TGTGCCAGCAGCTTAGGACCAGATTCAGCCTACGAGCAGTACTTC. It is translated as CASSLGPDSAYEQYF.

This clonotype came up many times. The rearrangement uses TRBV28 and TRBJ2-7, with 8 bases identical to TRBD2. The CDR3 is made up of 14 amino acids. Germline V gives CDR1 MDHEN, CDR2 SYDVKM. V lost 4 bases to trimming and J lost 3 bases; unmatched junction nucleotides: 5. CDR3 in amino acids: CASSWPSGSYEQYF. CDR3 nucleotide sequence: TGTGCCAGCAGTTGGCCCAGCGGGAGCTACGAGCAGTACTTC. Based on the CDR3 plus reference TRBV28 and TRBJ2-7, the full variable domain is DVKVTQSSRYLVKRTGEKVFLECVQDMDHENMFWYRQDPGLGLRLIYFSYDVKMKEKGDIPEGYSVSREKKERFSLILESASTNQTSMYLCASSWPSGSYEQYFGPGTRLTVT.

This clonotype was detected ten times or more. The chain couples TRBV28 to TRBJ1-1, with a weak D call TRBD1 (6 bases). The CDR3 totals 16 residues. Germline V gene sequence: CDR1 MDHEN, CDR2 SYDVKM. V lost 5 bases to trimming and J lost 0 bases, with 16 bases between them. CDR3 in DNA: TGTGCCAGCAGTCCGTCTGGACAGCTCATGAACACTGAAGCTTTCTTT. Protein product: CASSPSGQLMNTEAFF. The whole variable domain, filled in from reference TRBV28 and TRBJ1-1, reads DVKVTQSSRYLVKRTGEKVFLECVQDMDHENMFWYRQDPGLGLRLIYFSYDVKMKEKGDIPEGYSVSREKKERFSLILESASTNQTSMYLCASSPSGQLMNTEAFFGQGTRLTVV.

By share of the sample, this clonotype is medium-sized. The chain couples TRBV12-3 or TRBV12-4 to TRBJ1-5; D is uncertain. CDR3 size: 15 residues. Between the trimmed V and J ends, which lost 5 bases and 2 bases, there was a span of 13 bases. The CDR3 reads CASSGRGIGNQPQHF. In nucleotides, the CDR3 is TGTGCCAGCAGTGGTCGGGGTATCGGCAATCAGCCCCAGCATTTT.

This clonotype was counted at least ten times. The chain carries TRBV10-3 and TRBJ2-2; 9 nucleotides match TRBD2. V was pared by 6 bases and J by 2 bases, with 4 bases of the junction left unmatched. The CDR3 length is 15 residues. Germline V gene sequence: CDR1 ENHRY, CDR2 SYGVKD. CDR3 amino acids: CAISVSGGNTGELFF. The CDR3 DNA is TGTGCCATCAGCGTTAGCGGGGGTAACACCGGGGAGCTGTTTTTT.

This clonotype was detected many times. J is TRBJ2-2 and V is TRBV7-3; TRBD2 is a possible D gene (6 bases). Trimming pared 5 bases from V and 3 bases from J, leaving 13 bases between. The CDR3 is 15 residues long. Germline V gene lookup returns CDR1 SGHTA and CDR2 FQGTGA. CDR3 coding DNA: TGTGCCAGCAGCCCTCCGGACTACCACACCGGGGAGCTGTTTTTT. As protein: CASSPPDYHTGELFF.

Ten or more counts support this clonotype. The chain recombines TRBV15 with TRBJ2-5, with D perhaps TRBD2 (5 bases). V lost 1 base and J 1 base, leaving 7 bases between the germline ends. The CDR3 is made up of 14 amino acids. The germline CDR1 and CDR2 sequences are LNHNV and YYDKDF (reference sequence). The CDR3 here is CATSRVGVQETQYF. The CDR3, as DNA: TGTGCCACCAGCAGAGTCGGGGTCCAAGAGACCCAGTACTTC.

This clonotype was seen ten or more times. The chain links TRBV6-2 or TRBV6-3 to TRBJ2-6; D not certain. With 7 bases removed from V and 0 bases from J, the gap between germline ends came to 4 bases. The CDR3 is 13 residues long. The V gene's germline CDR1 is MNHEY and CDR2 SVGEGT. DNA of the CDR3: TGTGCCAGCACGAGCTCTGGGGCCAACGTCCTGACTTTC. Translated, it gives CASTSSGANVLTF.